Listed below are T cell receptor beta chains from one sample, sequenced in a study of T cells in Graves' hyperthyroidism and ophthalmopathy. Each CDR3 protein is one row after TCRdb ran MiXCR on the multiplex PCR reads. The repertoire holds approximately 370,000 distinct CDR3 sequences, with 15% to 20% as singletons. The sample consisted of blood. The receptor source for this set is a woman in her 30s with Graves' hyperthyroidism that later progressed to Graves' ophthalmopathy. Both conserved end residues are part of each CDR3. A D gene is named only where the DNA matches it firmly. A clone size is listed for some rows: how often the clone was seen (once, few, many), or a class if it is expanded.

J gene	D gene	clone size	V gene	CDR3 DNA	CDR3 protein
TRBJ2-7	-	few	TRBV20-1	TGCAGTGCTAGAGATAGGCTGGGCCCGGACTTCTACGAGCAGTACTTC	CSARDRLGPDFYEQYF
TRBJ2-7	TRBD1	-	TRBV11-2	TGTGCCAGCAGCTTGAGCCCCGGGACAGGCGGAGATGAGCAGTACTTC	CASSLSPGTGGDEQYF
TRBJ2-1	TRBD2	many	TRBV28	TGTGCCAGCAGTTCTCCGCGACTAGCGGGTAACTACAATGAGCAGTTCTTC	CASSSPRLAGNYNEQFF
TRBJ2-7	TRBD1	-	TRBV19	TGTGCCAGTAGTATCGGGGACAGTGCCTACGAGCAGTACTTC	CASSIGDSAYEQYF
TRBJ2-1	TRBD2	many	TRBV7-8	TGTGCCAGCAGCCCGTTAGGCGGGACTAGCTCCTACAATGAGCAGTTCTTC	CASSPLGGTSSYNEQFF
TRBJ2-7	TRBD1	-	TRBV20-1	TGCAGTGCTGGGGGACAGGGTGGCGACGAGCAGTACTTC	CSAGGQGGDEQYF
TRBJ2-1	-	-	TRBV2	TGTGCCAGCAGTGAGGCAGGTCAGTTCTTC	CASSEAGQFF
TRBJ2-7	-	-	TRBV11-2	TGTGCCAGCAGCTCCCGCCTAGTCGGGTACGAGCAGTACTTC	CASSSRLVGYEQYF
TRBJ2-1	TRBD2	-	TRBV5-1	TGCGCCAGCAGTTTAGCTGGGGGAGCGGGGTACAATGAGCAGTTCTTC	CASSLAGGAGYNEQFF
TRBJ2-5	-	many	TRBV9	TGTGCCAGCAGTGGGCAGGAAGAGACCCAGTACTTC	CASSGQEETQYF
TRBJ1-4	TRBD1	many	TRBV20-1	TGCAGTGCTAGAGATCTGGGGACAGGGATTGAAAAACTGTTTTTT	CSARDLGTGIEKLFF
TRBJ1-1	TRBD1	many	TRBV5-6	TGTGCCAGCAGCTTCGCGACAGGGAGGAACACTGAAGCTTTCTTT	CASSFATGRNTEAFF
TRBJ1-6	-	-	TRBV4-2	TGTGCCAGCAGCCAAGGGAGGGGGAATTCACCCCTCCACTTT	CASSQGRGNSPLHF
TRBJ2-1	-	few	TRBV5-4	TGTGCCAGCAGCTCCCCCCTAGCGATGAGCTCCTACAATGAGCAGTTCTTC	CASSSPLAMSSYNEQFF
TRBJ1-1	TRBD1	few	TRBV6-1	TGTGCCAGCAGACTCCTAACAGGGGGATCTACTGAAGCTTTCTTT	CASRLLTGGSTEAFF
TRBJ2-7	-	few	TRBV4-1	TGCGCCAGCAGCCCTATTTTGGGCAGGGTCTACGAGCAGTACTTC	CASSPILGRVYEQYF
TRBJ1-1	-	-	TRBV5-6	TGTGCCAGCAGGCTCTGGGGAGGGCACACCGACACTGAAGCTTTCTTT	CASRLWGGHTDTEAFF
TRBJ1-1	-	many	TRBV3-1	TGTGCCAGCAGCCATTCCGGTCGCACTGAAGCTTTCTTT	CASSHSGRTEAFF
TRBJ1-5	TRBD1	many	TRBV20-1	TGCAGTGCTCGGGGGGAGACAGGGGTGGCAAGGCAGCCCCAGCATTTT	CSARGETGVARQPQHF